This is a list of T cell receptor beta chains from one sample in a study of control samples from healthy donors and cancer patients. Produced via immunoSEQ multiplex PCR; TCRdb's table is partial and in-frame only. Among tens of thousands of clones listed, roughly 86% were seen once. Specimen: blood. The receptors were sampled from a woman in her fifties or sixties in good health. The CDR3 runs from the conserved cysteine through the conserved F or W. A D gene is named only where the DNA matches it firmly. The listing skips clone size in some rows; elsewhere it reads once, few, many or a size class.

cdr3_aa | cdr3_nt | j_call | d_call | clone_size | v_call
CASSLFSAGELFF | TGTGCCAGCAGCTTGTTTAGCGCCGGGGAGCTGTTTTTT | TRBJ2-2 | NA | NA | TRBV5-4
CATSIGGTGEKLFF | TGTGCCACCAGCATCGGGGGCACGGGCGAAAAACTGTTTTTT | TRBJ1-4 | NA | NA | TRBV15
CASSAPRTSYTGELFF | TGTGCCAGCAGCGCCCCCCGGACTAGCTACACCGGGGAGCTGTTTTTT | TRBJ2-2 | TRBD2 | NA | TRBV7-2
CASRDQGAQYF | TGTGCCAGCAGAGACCAGGGGGCCCAGTACTTC | TRBJ2-5 | TRBD1 | NA | TRBV2
CASSLRGGQGVLF | TGTGCCAGCAGCTTAAGGGGGGGACAGGGGGTTCTCTTT | TRBJ1-1 | TRBD1 | once | TRBV7-3
CASSQLGQEETQYF | TGTGCCAGCAGCCAACTGGGACAAGAAGAGACCCAGTACTTC | TRBJ2-5 | NA | NA | TRBV7-2
CASGRNLGRREQFF | TGCGCCAGCGGGCGCAATTTAGGGCGCCGTGAGCAGTTCTTC | TRBJ2-1 | NA | NA | TRBV5-1
CASSLSSETQYF | TGTGCCAGCAGCCTCTCCAGTGAGACCCAGTACTTC | TRBJ2-5 | NA | NA | TRBV9
CASSYSRGLAGNYNEQFF | TGTGCCAGCAGTTACTCGCGGGGACTAGCGGGAAACTACAATGAGCAGTTCTTC | TRBJ2-1 | TRBD2 | few | TRBV6-2/TRBV6-3
CASSSTGNTEAFF | TGTGCCAGCAGTTCGACAGGGAACACTGAAGCTTTCTTT | TRBJ1-1 | NA | NA | TRBV3-1/TRBV3-2
CASSSTGGSYGYTF | TGTGCCAGCAGCTCAACAGGGGGCAGCTATGGCTACACCTTC | TRBJ1-2 | TRBD1 | NA | TRBV7-2
CASLAGTGSGANVLTF | TGCGCCAGCTTGGCGGGGACTGGCTCTGGGGCCAACGTCCTGACTTTC | TRBJ2-6 | NA | NA | TRBV5-1
CASSWKGQGVGYTF | TGTGCCAGCAGCTGGAAGGGACAGGGGGTCGGCTACACCTTC | TRBJ1-2 | TRBD1 | NA | TRBV7-2
CASSYSPRYEQYF | TGTGCCAGCAGTTACTCCCCGAGGTACGAGCAGTACTTC | TRBJ2-7 | NA | NA | TRBV6-2/TRBV6-3
CASSIPPFRGTFYGYTF | TGTGCCAGTAGTATCCCTCCCTTCAGGGGCACCTTCTATGGCTACACCTTC | TRBJ1-2 | NA | few | TRBV19
CASSPGTSGRIETQYF | TGTGCCAGCAGCCCGGGGACTAGCGGGAGGATTGAGACCCAGTACTTC | TRBJ2-5 | TRBD2 | NA | TRBV11-2
CASSLRYLDEQFF | TGTGCCAGCAGCTTAAGGTACCTCGATGAGCAGTTCTTC | TRBJ2-1 | NA | NA | TRBV7-9
CASSPSGARADTGELFF | TGTGCCAGCAGCCCGAGCGGGGCCAGGGCAGACACCGGGGAGCTGTTTTTT | TRBJ2-2 | TRBD2 | NA | TRBV11-3
CASSTGTSGLEQYF | TGTGCCAGCAGCACCGGGACTAGCGGTCTGGAGCAGTACTTC | TRBJ2-7 | TRBD2 | NA | TRBV6-6
CASSKRRESYEQYF | TGTGCCAGTAGTAAGCGGAGGGAGTCCTACGAGCAGTACTTC | TRBJ2-7 | NA | NA | TRBV19
CASSIRGPWNEQFF | TGTGCCAGTAGTATACGGGGGCCGTGGAATGAGCAGTTCTTC | TRBJ2-1 | NA | NA | TRBV19
CASSFRPNTEAFF | TGTGCCAGCAGTTTCCGACCGAACACTGAAGCTTTCTTT | TRBJ1-1 | NA | NA | TRBV12-3/TRBV12-4
CASSVDMGGQARRGYTF | TGTGCCAGCAGCGTAGATATGGGTGGGCAGGCGAGGCGTGGCTACACCTTC | TRBJ1-2 | NA | NA | TRBV9
CASTWSKKGPQNYGYTF | TGTGCCAGCACGTGGTCAAAGAAAGGTCCTCAAAACTATGGCTACACCTTC | TRBJ1-2 | NA | NA | TRBV2
CASSVGPGNYEQYF | TGTGCCAGCAGCGTAGGTCCTGGAAACTACGAGCAGTACTTC | TRBJ2-7 | NA | NA | TRBV9
CASSAGLTGDTQYF | TGTGCCAGCAGCGCCGGGCTAACCGGGGATACGCAGTATTTT | TRBJ2-3 | NA | once | TRBV5-6
CASSLVGLAGATGELFF | TGTGCCAGCAGCTTAGTCGGACTAGCGGGGGCCACCGGGGAGCTGTTTTTT | TRBJ2-2 | TRBD2 | NA | TRBV7-6